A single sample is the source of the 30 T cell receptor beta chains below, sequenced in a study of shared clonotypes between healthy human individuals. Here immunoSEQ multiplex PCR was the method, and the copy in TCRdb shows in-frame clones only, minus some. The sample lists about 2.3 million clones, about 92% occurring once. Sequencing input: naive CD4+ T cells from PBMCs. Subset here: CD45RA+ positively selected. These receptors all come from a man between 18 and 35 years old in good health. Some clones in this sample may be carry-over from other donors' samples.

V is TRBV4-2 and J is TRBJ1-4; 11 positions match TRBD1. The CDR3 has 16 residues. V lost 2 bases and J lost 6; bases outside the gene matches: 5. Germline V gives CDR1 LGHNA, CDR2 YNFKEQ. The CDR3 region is CASSQLRGQGDEKLFF. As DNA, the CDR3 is TGTGCCAGCAGCCAACTTCGGGGACAGGGGGATGAAAAACTGTTTTTT.

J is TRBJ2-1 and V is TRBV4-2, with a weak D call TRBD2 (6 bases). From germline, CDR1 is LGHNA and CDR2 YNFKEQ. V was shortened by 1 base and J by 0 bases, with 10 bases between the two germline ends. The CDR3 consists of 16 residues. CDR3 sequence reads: CASSQGGAASYNEQFF. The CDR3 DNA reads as TGTGCCAGCAGCCAAGGCGGGGCCGCCTCCTACAATGAGCAGTTCTTC.

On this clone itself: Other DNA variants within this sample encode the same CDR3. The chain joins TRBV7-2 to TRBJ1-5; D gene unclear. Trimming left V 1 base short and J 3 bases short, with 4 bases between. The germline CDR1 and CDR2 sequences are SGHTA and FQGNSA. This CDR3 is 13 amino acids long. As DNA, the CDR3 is TGTGCCAGCAGCTTAGACCCCAATCAGCCCCAGCATTTT. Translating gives CASSLDPNQPQHF.

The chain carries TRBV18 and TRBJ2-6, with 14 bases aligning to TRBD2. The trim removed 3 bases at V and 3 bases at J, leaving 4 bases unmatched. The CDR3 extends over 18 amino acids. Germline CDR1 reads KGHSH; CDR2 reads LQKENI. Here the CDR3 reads CASSPGLAGEGGANVLTF. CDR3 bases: TGTGCCAGCTCACCGGGACTAGCGGGAGAAGGTGGGGCCAACGTCCTGACTTTC.

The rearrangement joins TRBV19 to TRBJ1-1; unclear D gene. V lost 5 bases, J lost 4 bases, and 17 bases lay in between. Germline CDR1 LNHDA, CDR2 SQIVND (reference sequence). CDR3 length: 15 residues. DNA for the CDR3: TGTGCCAGTAGTCAACCGGGTAGGCCAGGCACTGAAGCTTTCTTT. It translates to CASSQPGRPGTEAFF.

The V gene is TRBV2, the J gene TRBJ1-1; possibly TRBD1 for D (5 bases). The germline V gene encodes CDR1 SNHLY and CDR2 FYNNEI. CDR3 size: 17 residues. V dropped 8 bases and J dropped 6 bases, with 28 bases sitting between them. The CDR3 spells CASPVRAPRAGEAEAFF. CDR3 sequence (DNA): TGTGCCAGCCCTGTTCGGGCCCCCAGGGCGGGTGAGGCTGAAGCTTTCTTT. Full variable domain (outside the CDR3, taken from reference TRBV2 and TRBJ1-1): EPEVTQTPSHQVTQMGQEVILRCVPISNHLYFYWYRQILGQKVEFLVSFYNNEISEKSEIFDDQFSVERPDGSNFTLKIRSTKLEDSAMYFCASPVRAPRAGEAEAFFGQGTRLTVV.

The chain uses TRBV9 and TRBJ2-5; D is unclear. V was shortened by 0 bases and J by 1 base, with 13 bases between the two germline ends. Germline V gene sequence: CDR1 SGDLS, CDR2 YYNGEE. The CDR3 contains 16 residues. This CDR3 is CASSVGRVWGQETQYF. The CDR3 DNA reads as TGTGCCAGCAGCGTAGGTCGGGTCTGGGGCCAAGAGACCCAGTACTTC.

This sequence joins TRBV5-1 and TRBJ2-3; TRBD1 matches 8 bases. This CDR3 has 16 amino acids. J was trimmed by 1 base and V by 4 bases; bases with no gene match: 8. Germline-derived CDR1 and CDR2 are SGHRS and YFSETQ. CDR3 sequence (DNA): TGCGCCAGCAGCCTGGACCCACAGGGGGGCACAGATACGCAGTATTTT. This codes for CASSLDPQGGTDTQYF.

DNA for the CDR3: TGTGCCAGCAGTCCTGGGAATGGCCCACTCACAGATACGCAGTATTTT. Translation gives CASSPGNGPLTDTQYF. The chain joins TRBV28 to TRBJ2-3; D is unresolved. Trimming removed 5 bases from V and 2 bases from J, with 17 bases in between. Germline CDR1 and CDR2: MDHEN and SYDVKM. CDR3 size: 16 residues.

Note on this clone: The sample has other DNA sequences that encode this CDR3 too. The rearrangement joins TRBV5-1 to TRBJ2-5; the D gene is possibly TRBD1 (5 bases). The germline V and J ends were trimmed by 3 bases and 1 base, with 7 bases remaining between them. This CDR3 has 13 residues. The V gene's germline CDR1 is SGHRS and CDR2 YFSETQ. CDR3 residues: CASSSGPQETQYF. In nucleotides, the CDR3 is TGCGCCAGCAGCTCAGGGCCCCAAGAGACCCAGTACTTC.

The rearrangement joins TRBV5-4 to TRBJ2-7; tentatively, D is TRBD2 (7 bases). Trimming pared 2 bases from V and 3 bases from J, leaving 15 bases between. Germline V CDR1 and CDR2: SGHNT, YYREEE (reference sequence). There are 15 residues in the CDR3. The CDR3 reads CASSLGGGSGYEQYF. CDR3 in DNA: TGTGCCAGCAGCTTAGGGGGGGGTTCGGGCTACGAGCAGTACTTC.

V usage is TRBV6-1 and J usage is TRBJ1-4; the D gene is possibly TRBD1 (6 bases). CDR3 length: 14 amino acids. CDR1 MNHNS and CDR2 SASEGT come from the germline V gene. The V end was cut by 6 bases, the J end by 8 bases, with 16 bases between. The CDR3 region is CASSSDRLFEKLFF. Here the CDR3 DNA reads TGTGCCAGCAGCTCAGACAGGCTTTTCGAAAAACTGTTTTTT.

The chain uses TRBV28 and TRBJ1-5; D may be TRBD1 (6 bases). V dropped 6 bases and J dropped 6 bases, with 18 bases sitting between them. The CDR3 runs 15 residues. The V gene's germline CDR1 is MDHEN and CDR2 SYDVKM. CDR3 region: CASRQGQLEGQPQHF. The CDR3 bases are TGTGCCAGCAGGCAGGGGCAGTTAGAAGGTCAGCCCCAGCATTTT.

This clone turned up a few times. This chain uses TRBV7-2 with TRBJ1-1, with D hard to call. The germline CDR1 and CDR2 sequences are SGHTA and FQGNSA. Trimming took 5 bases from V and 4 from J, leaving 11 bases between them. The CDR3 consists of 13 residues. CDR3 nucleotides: TGTGCCAGCAGCACCTTCCGGGGCACTGAAGCTTTCTTT. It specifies CASSTFRGTEAFF.

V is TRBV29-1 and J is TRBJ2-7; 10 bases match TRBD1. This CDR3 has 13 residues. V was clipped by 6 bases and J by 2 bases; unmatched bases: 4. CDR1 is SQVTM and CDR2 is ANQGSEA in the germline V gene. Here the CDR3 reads CSVDRGPTYEQYF. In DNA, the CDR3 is TGCAGCGTCGACAGGGGGCCTACCTACGAGCAGTACTTC.

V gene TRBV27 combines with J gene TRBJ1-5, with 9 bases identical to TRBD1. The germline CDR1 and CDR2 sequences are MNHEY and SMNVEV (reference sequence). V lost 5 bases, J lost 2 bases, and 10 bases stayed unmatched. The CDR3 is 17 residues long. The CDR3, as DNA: TGTGCCAGCAGTCCAGCTGCCCGGGACAGGGGCAATCAGCCCCAGCATTTT. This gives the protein CASSPAARDRGNQPQHF.

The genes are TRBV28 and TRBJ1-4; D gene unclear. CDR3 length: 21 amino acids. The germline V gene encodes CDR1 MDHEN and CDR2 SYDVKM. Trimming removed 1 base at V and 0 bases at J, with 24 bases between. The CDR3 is CASSLFSWVAGGRPTNEKLFF. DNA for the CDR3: TGTGCCAGCAGTTTATTTTCTTGGGTGGCAGGCGGCAGGCCAACTAATGAAAAACTGTTTTTT.

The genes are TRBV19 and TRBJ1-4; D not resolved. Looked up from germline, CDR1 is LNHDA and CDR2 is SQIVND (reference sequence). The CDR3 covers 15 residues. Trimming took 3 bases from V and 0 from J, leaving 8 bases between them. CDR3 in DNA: TGTGCCAGTAGTATGTGGGTTGCAACTAATGAAAAACTGTTTTTT. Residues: CASSMWVATNEKLFF.

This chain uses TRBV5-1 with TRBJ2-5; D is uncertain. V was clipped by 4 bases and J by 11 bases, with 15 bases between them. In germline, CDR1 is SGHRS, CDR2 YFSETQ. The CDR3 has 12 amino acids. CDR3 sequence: CASSPGPPEQYF. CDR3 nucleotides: TGCGCCAGCAGCCCCGGGCCGCCAGAGCAGTACTTC.

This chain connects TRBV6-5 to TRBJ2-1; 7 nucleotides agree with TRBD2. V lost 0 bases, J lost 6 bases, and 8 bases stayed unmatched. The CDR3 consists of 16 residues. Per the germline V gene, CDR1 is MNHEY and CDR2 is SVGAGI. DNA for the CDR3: TGTGCCAGCAGTTACTCGGGCGGGAGTGGGGTCAATGAGCAGTTCTTC. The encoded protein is CASSYSGGSGVNEQFF.

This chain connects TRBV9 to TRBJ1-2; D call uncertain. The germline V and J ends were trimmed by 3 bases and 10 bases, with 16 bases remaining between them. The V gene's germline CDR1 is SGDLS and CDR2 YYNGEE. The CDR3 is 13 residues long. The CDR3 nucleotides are TGTGCCAGCAGCGCAAACGGGCCCTTAAACTACACCTTC. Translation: CASSANGPLNYTF. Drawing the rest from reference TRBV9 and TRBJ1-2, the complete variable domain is DSGVTQTPKHLITATGQRVTLRCSPRSGDLSVYWYQQSLDQGLQFLIQYYNGEERAKGNILERFSAQQFPDLHSELNLSSLELGDSALYFCASSANGPLNYTFGSGTRLTVV.

The DNA for the CDR3 is TGTGCCAGCAGTGATGATTGGCGTCAGGGGAAGGCCTACGAGCAGTACTTC. Translated: CASSDDWRQGKAYEQYF. This chain uses TRBV6-1 with TRBJ2-7; maybe TRBD1 (6 bases). Per the germline V gene, CDR1 is MNHNS and CDR2 is SASEGT. The CDR3 runs to 17 residues. V was cut by 3 bases and J by 2 bases, with 20 bases left in between.

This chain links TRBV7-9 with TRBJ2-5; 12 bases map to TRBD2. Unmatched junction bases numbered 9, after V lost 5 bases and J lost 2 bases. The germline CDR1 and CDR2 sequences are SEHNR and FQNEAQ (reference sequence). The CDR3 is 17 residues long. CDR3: CASSLQRTSGVQETQYF. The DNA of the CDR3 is TGTGCCAGCAGCCTCCAAAGGACTAGCGGGGTTCAAGAGACCCAGTACTTC.

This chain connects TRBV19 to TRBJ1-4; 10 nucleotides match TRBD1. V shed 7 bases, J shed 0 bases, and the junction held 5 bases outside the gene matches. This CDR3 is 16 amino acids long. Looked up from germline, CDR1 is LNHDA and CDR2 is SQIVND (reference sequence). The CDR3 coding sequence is TGTGCCAGTAAGCGAGACAGGGGGCCAACTAATGAAAAACTGTTTTTT. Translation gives CASKRDRGPTNEKLFF.

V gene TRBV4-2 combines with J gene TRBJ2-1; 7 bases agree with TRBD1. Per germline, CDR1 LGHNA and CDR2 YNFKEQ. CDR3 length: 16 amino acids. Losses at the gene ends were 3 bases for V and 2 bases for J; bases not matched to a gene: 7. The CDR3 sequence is CASSHADRDTYNEQFF. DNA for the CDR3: TGTGCCAGCAGCCACGCCGACAGGGACACCTACAATGAGCAGTTCTTC.

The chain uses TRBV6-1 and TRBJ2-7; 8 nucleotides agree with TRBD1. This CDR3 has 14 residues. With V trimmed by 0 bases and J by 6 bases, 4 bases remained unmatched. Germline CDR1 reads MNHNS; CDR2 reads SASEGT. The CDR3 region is CASSEAWGTGEQYF. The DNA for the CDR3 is TGTGCCAGCAGTGAAGCTTGGGGGACAGGCGAGCAGTACTTC.

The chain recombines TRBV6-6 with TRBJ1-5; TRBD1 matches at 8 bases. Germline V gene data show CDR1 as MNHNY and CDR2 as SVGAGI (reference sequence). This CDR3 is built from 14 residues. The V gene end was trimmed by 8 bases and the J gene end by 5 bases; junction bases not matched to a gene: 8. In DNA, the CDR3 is TGTGCCAGCGTTCAGGACAGGGCGTATCAGCCCCAGCATTTT. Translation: CASVQDRAYQPQHF.

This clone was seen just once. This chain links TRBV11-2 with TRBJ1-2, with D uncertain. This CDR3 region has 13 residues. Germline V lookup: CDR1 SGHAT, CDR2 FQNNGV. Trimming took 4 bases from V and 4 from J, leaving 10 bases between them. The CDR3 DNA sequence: TGTGCCAGCAGCTCCGGACCGCGCTATGGCTACACCTTC. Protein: CASSSGPRYGYTF. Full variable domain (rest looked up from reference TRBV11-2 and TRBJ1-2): EAGVAQSPRYKIIEKRQSVAFWCNPISGHATLYWYQQILGQGPKLLIQFQNNGVVDDSQLPKDRFSAERLKGVDSTLKIQPAKLEDSAVYLCASSSGPRYGYTFGSGTRLTVV.

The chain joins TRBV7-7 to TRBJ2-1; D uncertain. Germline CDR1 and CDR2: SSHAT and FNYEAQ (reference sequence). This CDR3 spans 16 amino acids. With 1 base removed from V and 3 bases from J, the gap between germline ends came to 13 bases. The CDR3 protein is CASSLEAARGYNEQFF. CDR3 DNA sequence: TGTGCCAGCAGCTTAGAAGCCGCCCGCGGCTACAATGAGCAGTTCTTC.

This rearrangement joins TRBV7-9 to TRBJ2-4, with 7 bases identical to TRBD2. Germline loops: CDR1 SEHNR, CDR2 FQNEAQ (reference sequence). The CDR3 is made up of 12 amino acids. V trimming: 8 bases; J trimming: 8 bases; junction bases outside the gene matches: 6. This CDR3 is CASGEGSDIQYF. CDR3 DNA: TGTGCCAGCGGGGAGGGGTCAGACATTCAGTACTTC.